This T cell receptor beta chain comes out of a study of blood T cell repertoires in COVID-19 (dated by TCRdb to about 2020). For context, the study as a whole: The collaborator samples originated in the United States, Italy and Spain and spanned the acute and convalescent phases of COVID-19. Where available, HLA class I and class II types were obtained from metadata supplied by the sample provider rather than from assay-based typing. The repertoires were released in a freely available public database meant as a resource for research on the immune response to SARS-CoV-2. The prospective study material was composed of cDNA or gDNA derived from T cells, B-cell-depleted T cells, or PBMCs. Sample metadata almost always included a de-identified subject ID, COVID-19 status, age in years and sex. The samples were drawn from two sources: the first 160 participants of the ongoing ImmuneRACE study, and over 1,000 subjects contributed by 6 global collaborators. Subjects who had been exposed to COVID-19, were actively infected with it, or had recovered from it provided the deeply sampled blood TCRbeta repertoires that made up the dataset. Findings and caveats that apply to the study as a whole: Clinical and demographic metadata were provided uncurated, with the amount varying by source and participant.

One collaborating source in Seattle enrolled patients during active infection and followed them longitudinally through the course of disease. Collaborating institutions collected whole blood in K2EDTA tubes following their own protocols. For TCRbeta analysis, collaborators shipped samples as frozen whole blood, isolated PBMCs, or DNA extracted from either of those sample types. A remark on this clone: Its specific antigen is unknown. Per-base quality was not reported, and no clone a single base away is much larger than it.

TCRbeta CDR3 regions were amplified from genomic DNA using the immunoSEQ Assay, a bias-controlled multiplex PCR. In the source study's methods: Within the assay, amplification of reference gene primers was used to estimate how many nucleated cells each sample contained. Sequence reads were collapsed and filtered to measure the absolute abundance of every unique TCRbeta CDR3 rearrangement. For each sample, productive Simpson clonality was calculated as the square root of Simpson's diversity index over productive rearrangements. TCRdb limited this immuneACCESS table to in-frame rearrangements with V and J called. A share of clones is missing; checked studies link under half to unresolved V genes, and the rest is unexplained. The V and J calls and clone size come from that table; D and trimming were worked out from the DNA. In this sample the table shows around 210,000 clones, 70% to 90% of which occur a single time. In total, the top ten clones hold roughly 5% of the sample.

This TCR was sampled from a man aged 45-65 years with COVID-19, enrolled during active disease. Sample: peripheral blood.

The DNA sequence reads TGTGCCACGGGACAGGGGGCCGGCGAGCAGTACTTC. This codes for CATGQGAGEQYF. Recombination joined TRBV25-1 with TRBJ2-7, and TRBD1 matches 12 of the central bases. V is cut back by 10 bases and J by 6 bases, with 4 bases in the junction unmatched. CDR1 and CDR2 (MGHDK, SYGVNS) derive from the germline V gene. The CDR3 starts with the cysteine, ends with the phenylalanine, and has 12 residues. The CDR3 DNA has 36 bases and is translated from base 1.